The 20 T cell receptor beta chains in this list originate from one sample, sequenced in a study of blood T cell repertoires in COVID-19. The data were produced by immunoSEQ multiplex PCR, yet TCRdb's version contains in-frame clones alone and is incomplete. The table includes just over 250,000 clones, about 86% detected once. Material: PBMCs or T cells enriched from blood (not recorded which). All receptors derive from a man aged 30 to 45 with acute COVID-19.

The CDR3 region is CASSLAFGGPTSTDTQYF. CDR3 sequence (DNA): TGTGCCAGCAGCTTAGCGTTTGGCGGGCCCACTAGCACAGATACGCAGTATTTT. The J gene is TRBJ2-3, the V gene TRBV7-8; D possibly corresponds to TRBD2 (5 bases). CDR1 is SGHVS, CDR2 FQNEAQ, per germline. The CDR3 consists of 18 residues. The V end lost 0 bases, the J end lost 0 bases, and 16 bases lay between the germline ends.

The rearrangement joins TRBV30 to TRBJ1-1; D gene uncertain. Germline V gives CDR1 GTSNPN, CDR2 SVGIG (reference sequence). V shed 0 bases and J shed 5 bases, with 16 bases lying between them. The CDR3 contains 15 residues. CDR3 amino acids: CAWSVRGALRTEAFF. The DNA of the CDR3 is TGTGCCTGGAGTGTCCGAGGAGCCCTCAGAACTGAAGCTTTCTTT.

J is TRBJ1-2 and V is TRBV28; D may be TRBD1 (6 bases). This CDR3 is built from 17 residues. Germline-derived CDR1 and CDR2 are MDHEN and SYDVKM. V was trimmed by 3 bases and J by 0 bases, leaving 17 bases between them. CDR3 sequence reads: CASSFWTASTSNYGYTF. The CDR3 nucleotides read TGTGCCAGCAGTTTTTGGACAGCAAGCACTTCTAACTATGGCTACACCTTC.

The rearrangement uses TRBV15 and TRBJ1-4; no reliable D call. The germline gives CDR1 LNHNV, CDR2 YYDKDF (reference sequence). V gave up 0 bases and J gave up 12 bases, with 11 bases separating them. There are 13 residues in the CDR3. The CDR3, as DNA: TGTGCCACCAGCAGAGATGGGTTGAGGGAACTGTTTTTT. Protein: CATSRDGLRELFF.

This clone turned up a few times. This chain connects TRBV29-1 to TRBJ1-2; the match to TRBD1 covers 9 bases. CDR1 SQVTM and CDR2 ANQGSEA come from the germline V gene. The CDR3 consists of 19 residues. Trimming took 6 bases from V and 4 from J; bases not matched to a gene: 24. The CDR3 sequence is CSVQGLTGGAFSLIYGYTF. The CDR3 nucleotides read TGCAGCGTCCAAGGTCTAACAGGGGGCGCTTTTTCCCTTATCTATGGCTACACCTTC.

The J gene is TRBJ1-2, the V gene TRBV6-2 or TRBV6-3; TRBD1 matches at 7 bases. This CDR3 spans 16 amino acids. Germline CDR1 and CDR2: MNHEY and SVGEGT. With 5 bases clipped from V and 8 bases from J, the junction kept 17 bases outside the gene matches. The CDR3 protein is CASSNQGGRASGGYTF. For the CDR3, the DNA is TGTGCCAGCAGTAACCAGGGGGGCAGAGCCTCAGGAGGCTACACCTTC.

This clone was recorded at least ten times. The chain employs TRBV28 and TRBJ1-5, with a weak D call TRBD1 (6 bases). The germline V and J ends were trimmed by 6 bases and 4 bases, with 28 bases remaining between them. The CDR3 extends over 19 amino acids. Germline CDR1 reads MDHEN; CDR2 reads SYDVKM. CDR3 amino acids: CASRVGTGTKKRRNQPQHF. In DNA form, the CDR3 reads TGTGCCAGCAGAGTGGGAACCGGGACAAAAAAGAGGCGAAATCAGCCCCAGCATTTT.

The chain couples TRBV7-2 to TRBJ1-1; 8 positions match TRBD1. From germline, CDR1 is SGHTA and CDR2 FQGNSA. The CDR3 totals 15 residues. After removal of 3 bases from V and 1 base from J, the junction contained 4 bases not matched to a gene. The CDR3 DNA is TGTGCCAGCAGCTTTGCCGGGACAGGGAACACTGAAGCTTTCTTT. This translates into CASSFAGTGNTEAFF.

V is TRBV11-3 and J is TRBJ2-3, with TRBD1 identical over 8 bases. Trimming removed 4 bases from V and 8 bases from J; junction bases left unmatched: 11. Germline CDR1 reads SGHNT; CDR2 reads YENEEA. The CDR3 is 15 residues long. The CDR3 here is CASSYDRGLAGTQYF. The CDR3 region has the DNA TGTGCCAGCAGCTACGACAGGGGCTTGGCGGGTACGCAGTATTTT.

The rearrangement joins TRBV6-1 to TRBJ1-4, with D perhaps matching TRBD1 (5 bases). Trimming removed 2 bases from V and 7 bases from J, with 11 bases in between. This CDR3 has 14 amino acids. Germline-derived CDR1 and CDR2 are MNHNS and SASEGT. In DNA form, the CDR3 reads TGTGCCAGCAGTGAATATGCCAGGGCTGAAAAACTGTTTTTT. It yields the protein CASSEYARAEKLFF.

CDR3 in DNA: TGTGCCAGCAGCTCTAGGGGCAGCAATCAGCCCCAGCATTTT. Translated: CASSSRGSNQPQHF. The chain has TRBV21-1 and TRBJ1-5; TRBD1, the table's D call, was not compared with the DNA. TRBV21-1 is described as a pseudogene. The CDR3 loop spans 14 amino acids.

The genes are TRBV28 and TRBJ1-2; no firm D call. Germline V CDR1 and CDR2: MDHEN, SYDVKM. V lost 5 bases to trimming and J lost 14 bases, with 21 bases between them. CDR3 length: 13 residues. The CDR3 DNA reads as TGTGCCAGCAGTCTCAGGAAGCATGGGTCCGAAACCTTC. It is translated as CASSLRKHGSETF.

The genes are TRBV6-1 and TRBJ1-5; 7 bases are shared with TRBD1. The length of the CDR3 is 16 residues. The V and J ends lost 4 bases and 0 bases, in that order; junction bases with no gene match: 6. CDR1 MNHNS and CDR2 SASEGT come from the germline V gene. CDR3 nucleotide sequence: TGTGCCAGCAGTGCACAGGGGATCCTTAGCAATCAGCCCCAGCATTTT. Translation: CASSAQGILSNQPQHF.

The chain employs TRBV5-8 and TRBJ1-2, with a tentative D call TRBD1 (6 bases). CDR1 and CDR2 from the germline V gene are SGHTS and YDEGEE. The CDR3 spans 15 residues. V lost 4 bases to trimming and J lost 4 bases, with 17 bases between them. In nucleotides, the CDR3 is TGTGCCAGCAGCGGCTTCAAAGGGGGAATCTATGGCTACACCTTC. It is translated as CASSGFKGGIYGYTF. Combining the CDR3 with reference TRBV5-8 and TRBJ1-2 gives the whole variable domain EAGVTQSPTHLIKTRGQQATLRCSPISGHTSVYWYQQALGLGLQFLLWYDEGEERNRGNFPPRFSGRQFPNYSSELNVNALELEDSALYLCASSGFKGGIYGYTFGSGTRLTVV.

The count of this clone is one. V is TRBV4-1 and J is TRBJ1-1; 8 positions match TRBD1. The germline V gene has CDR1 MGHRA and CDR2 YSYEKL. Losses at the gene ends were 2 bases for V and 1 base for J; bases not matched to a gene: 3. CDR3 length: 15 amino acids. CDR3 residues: CASSQPGQGNTEAFF. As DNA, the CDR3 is TGCGCCAGCAGCCAACCCGGACAGGGGAACACTGAAGCTTTCTTT.

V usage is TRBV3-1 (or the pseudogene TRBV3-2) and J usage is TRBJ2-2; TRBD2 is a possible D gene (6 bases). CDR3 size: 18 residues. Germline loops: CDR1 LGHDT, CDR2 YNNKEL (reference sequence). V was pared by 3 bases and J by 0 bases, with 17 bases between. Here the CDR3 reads CASSQGHGGGTNTGELFF. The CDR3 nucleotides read TGTGCCAGCAGCCAGGGCCATGGTGGCGGGACGAACACCGGGGAGCTGTTTTTT.

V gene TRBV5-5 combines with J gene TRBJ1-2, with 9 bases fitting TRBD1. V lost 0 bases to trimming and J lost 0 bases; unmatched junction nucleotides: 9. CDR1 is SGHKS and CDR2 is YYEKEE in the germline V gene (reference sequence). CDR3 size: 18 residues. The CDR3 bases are TGTGCCAGCAGCTTGGCCGGGACAGGGAGAACCACTAACTATGGCTACACCTTC. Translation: CASSLAGTGRTTNYGYTF.

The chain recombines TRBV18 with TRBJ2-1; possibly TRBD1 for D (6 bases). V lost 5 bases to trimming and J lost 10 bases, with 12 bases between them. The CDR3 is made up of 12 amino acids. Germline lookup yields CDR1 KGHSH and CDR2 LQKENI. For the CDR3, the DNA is TGTGCCAGCTCAGAGACAGGCCCCGAGCAGTTCTTC. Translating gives CASSETGPEQFF.

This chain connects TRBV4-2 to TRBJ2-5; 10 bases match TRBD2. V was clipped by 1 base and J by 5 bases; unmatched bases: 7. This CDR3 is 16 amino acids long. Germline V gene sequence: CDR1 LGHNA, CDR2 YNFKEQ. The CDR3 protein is CASSQGNLAGDETQYF. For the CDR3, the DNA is TGTGCCAGCAGCCAAGGAAATCTAGCGGGAGACGAGACCCAGTACTTC.

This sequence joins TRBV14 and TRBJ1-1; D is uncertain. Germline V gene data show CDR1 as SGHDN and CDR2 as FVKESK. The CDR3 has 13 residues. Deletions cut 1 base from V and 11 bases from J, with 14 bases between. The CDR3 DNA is TGTGCCAGCAGCCAAGCCTCCAGTCCCTTGGCTTTCTTT. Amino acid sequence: CASSQASSPLAFF.